Listed below are T cell receptor beta chains from one sample, sequenced in a study of blood T cell repertoires in COVID-19. Measured with immunoSEQ multiplex PCR; TCRdb has only the in-frame clones, and not every one. The sample yields a few hundred thousand clones, around 87% seen once. Sequencing input: peripheral blood. The receptors stem from a man aged 50-59 years with active or convalescent COVID-19. Both conserved end residues are part of each CDR3. A D gene is named only where the DNA matches it firmly. The size field is filled for only some rows; it gives once, few, many or a size class.

V gene	clone size	D gene	J gene	CDR3 protein	CDR3 DNA
TRBV27	NA	TRBD1	TRBJ2-1	CASRIRGSNEQFF	TGTGCCAGCCGGATCAGGGGGTCCAATGAGCAGTTCTTC
TRBV6-5	NA	NA	TRBJ1-3	CASSSAVISGNTIYF	TGTGCCAGCAGTTCCGCAGTGATCTCTGGAAACACCATATATTTT
TRBV10-3	NA	TRBD1	TRBJ1-5	CAISTDRGNQPQHF	TGTGCCATCAGTACCGACAGGGGCAATCAGCCCCAGCATTTT
TRBV30	NA	NA	TRBJ1-5	CAWSLGSVQPQHF	TGTGCCTGGAGTCTTGGTTCGGTGCAGCCCCAGCATTTT
TRBV5-1	NA	TRBD2	TRBJ2-5	CASSRGASGRGETQYF	TGCGCCAGCAGCCGGGGAGCTAGCGGGAGGGGAGAGACCCAGTACTTC
TRBV2	NA	TRBD1	TRBJ1-2	CASRGLQGARYGYTF	TGTGCCAGCAGAGGACTACAGGGGGCCCGCTATGGCTACACCTTC
TRBV7-2	NA	NA	TRBJ2-7	CASSLAPQTTGQYF	TGTGCCAGCAGCTTAGCGCCACAGACTACGGGGCAGTACTTC
TRBV7-2	NA	NA	TRBJ2-7	CASSLVVPSYEQYF	TGTGCCAGCAGCTTAGTGGTTCCGAGCTACGAGCAGTACTTC
TRBV5-6	NA	TRBD1	TRBJ2-3	CASSTHQGADTQYF	TGTGCCAGCAGCACTCATCAGGGGGCAGATACGCAGTATTTT
TRBV7-2	NA	TRBD2	TRBJ2-3	CASSLFPPSGGADTQYF	TGTGCCAGCAGCTTATTCCCCCCTAGCGGGGGGGCAGATACGCAGTATTTT
TRBV10-3	NA	TRBD1	TRBJ1-4	CAISRDRDEKLFF	TGTGCCATCAGTCGGGACAGAGATGAAAAACTGTTTTTT
TRBV19	few	NA	TRBJ2-7	CASSIGSGDSLIHEQYF	TGTGCCAGTAGTATAGGGTCCGGGGACTCCCTTATCCACGAGCAGTACTTC
TRBV2	NA	TRBD1	TRBJ2-5	CASSEQGEETQYF	TGTGCCAGCAGTGAACAGGGGGAAGAGACCCAGTACTTC
TRBV6-6	NA	NA	TRBJ1-5	CASSLRSTENQPQHF	TGTGCCAGCAGCCTAAGATCGACAGAAAATCAGCCCCAGCATTTT
TRBV4-1	few	NA	TRBJ1-3	CASSQLDSPTGNTIYF	TGCGCCAGCAGCCAACTTGACAGTCCGACTGGAAACACCATATATTTT